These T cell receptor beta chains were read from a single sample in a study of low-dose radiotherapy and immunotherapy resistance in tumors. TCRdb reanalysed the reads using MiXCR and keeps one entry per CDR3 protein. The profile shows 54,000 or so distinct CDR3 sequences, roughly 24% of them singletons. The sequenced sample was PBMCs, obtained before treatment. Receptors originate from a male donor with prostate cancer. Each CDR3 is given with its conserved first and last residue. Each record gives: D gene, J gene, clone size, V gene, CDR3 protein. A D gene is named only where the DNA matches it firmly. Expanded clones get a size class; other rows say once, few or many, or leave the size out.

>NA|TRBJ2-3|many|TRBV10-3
CAIRTGDTQYF
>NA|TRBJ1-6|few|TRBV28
CASSLSTISALHF
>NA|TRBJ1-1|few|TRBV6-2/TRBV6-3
CASSYSTAGAEAFF
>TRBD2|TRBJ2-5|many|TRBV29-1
CSAARDPGGETQYF
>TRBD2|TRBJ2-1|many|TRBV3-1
CASSQDRGGINNEQFF
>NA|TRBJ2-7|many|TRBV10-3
CATRGPTYEQYF
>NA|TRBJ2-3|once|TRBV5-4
CASSLDSNSVDTQYF
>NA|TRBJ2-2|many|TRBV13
CASSLRGTGELFF
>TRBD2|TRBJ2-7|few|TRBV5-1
CASSRTSATYEQYF
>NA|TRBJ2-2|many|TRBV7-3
CASSLTGPGELFF
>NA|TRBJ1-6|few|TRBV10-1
CASSESLYSPLHF
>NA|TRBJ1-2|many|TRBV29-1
CSVPRRSYGYTF
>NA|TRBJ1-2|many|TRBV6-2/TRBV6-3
CASTGGAGVGGYTF
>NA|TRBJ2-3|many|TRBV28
CASSLGGSTDTQYF
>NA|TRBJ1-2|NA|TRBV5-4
CASSKNHNYGYTF
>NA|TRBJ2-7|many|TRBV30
CAWRGPPPEQYF